This TCR beta chain was identified in a study of blood T cell repertoires in COVID-19. Produced via immunoSEQ multiplex PCR; TCRdb's table is partial and in-frame only. Here the sample spans about 250,000 clones, more than 60% being singletons. CDR3 length: 15 amino acids. Germline assignment: CDR1 MNHEY and CDR2 SVGAGI. Deletions cut 0 bases from V and 6 bases from J, with 11 bases between. V gene TRBV6-5 combines with J gene TRBJ1-4; D is unclear. The clonotype comes from a woman in her 40s with active or convalescent COVID-19. Sequencing was done on a sample of peripheral blood. CDR3 amino acids: CASSYSREAYEKLFF. CDR3 nucleotides: TGTGCCAGCAGTTACTCGCGGGAGGCCTATGAAAAACTGTTTTTT.